This TCR beta chain was recorded in a study of control samples from healthy donors and cancer patients. The table came from immunoSEQ multiplex PCR; TCRdb's copy has only in-frame clones and leaves some out. The sample has roughly 170,000 clones, just under 95% seen once. V was pared by 3 bases and J by 4 bases, with 12 bases between. The length of the CDR3 is 13 residues. The germline CDR1 and CDR2 sequences are DFQATT and SNEGSKA (reference sequence). The receptor comes from a woman aged 60-75 years in good health. This chain connects TRBV20-1 to TRBJ1-2; D call uncertain. The specimen was blood. CDR3 nucleotides: TGCAGTGCTAGTCCGGGGATTGTCTATGGCTACACCTTC. This encodes CSASPGIVYGYTF.